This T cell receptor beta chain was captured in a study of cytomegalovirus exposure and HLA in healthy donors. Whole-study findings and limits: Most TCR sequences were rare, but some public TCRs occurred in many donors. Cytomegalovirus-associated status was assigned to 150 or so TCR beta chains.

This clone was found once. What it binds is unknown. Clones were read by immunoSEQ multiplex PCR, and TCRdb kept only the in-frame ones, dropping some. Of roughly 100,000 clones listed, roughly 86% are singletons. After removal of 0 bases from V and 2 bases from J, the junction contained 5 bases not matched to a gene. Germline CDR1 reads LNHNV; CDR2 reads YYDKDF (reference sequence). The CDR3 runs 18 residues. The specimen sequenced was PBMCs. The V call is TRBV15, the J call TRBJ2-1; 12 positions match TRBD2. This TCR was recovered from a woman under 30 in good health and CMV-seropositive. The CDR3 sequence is CATSRDFRLAGAYNEQFF. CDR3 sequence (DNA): TGTGCCACCAGCAGAGATTTTCGACTAGCGGGAGCCTACAATGAGCAGTTCTTC.